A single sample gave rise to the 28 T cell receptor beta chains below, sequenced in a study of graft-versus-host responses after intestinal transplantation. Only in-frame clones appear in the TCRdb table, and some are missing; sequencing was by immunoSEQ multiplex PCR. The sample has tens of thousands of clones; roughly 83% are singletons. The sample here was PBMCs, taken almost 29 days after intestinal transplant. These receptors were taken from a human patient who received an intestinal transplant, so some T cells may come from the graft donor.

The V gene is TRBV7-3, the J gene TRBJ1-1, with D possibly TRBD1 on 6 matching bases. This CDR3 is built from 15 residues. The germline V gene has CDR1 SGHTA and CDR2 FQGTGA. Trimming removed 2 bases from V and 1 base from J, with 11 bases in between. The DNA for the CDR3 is TGTGCCAGCAGCTTATATGGGGGGCAGAACACTGAAGCTTTCTTT. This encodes CASSLYGGQNTEAFF.

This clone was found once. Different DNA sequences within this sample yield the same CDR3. CDR3 amino acids: CASSLSLGPDRTDTQYF. In DNA form, the CDR3 reads TGTGCCAGCAGCTTAAGCTTGGGGCCGGACAGAACAGATACGCAGTATTTT. The chain is built from TRBV7-2 and TRBJ2-3, with D tentatively TRBD1 (6 bases). V lost 2 bases and J lost 3, with 18 bases in between. The V gene's germline CDR1 is SGHTA and CDR2 FQGNSA. CDR3 length: 17 residues.

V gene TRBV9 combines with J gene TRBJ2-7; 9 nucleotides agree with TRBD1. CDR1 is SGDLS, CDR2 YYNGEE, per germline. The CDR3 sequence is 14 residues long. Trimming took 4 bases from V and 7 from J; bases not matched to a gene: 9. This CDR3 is CASSTFWTGEEQYF. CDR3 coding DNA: TGTGCCAGCAGCACATTCTGGACAGGGGAGGAGCAGTACTTC.

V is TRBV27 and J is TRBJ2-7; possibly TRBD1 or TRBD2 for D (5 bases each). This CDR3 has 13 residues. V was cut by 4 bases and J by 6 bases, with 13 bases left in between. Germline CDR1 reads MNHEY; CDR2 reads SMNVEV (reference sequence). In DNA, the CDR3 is TGTGCCAGCAGTTATGGGGGTCGGGGCGAGCAGTACTTC. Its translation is CASSYGGRGEQYF.

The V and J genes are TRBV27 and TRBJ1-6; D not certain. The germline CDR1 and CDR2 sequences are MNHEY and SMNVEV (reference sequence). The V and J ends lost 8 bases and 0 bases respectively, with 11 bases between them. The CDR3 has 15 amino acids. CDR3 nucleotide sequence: TGTGCCAGCTGTCCGTTGAGCTCCTATAATTCACCCCTCCACTTT. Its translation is CASCPLSSYNSPLHF.

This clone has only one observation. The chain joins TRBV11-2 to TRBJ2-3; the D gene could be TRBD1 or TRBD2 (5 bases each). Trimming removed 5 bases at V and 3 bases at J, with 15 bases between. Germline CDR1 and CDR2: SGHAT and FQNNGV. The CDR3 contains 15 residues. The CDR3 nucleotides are TGTGCCAGCAGCCCCCAGGGAGTTTGGACAGATACGCAGTATTTT. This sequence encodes CASSPQGVWTDTQYF.

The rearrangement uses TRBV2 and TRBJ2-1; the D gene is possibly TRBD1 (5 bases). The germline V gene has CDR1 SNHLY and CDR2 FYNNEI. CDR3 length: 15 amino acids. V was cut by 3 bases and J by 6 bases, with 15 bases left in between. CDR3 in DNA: TGTGCCAGCAGTGATGAAGGGGCAAAAGGCAATGAGCAGTTCTTC. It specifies CASSDEGAKGNEQFF.

The CDR3 DNA sequence: TGTGCCAGCAACATCCTAGGGCCCGTCTACGAGCAGTACTTC. Translated: CASNILGPVYEQYF. This chain uses TRBV28 with TRBJ2-7, with D hard to call. The CDR3 spans 14 residues. CDR1 is MDHEN and CDR2 is SYDVKM in the germline V gene. The ends were cut back, 7 bases at V and 3 bases at J, with 16 bases in the middle. Complete variable domain (other parts from reference TRBV28 and TRBJ2-7): DVKVTQSSRYLVKRTGEKVFLECVQDMDHENMFWYRQDPGLGLRLIYFSYDVKMKEKGDIPEGYSVSREKKERFSLILESASTNQTSMYLCASNILGPVYEQYFGPGTRLTVT.

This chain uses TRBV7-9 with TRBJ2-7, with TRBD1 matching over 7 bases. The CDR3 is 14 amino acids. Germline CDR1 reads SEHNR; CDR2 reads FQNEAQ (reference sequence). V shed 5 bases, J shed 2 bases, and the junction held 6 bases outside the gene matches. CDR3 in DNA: TGTGCCAGCAGCGTACCGGGACAGACCTACGAGCAGTACTTC. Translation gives CASSVPGQTYEQYF.

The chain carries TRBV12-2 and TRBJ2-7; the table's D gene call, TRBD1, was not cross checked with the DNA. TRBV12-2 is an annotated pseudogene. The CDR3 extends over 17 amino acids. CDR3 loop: CASRLASPDRGSYEQYF. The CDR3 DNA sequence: TGTGCAAGTCGCTTAGCCTCCCCCGACAGGGGCTCCTACGAGCAGTACTTC.

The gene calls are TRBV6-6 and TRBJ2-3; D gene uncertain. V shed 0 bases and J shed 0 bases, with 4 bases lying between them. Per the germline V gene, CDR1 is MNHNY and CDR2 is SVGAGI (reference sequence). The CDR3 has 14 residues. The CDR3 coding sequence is TGTGCCAGCAGTTACTCAGCTAGCACAGATACGCAGTATTTT. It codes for CASSYSASTDTQYF.

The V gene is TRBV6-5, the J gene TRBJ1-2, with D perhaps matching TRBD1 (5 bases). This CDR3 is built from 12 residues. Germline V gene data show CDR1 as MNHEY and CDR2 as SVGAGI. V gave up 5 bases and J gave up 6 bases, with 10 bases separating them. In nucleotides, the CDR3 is TGTGCCAGCAGTGGTAGGGGAAATGGCTACACCTTC. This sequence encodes CASSGRGNGYTF.

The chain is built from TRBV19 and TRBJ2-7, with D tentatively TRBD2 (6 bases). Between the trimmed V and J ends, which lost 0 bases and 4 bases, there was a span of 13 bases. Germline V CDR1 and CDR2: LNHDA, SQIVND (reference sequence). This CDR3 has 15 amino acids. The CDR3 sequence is CASSIDRDSRYEQYF. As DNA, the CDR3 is TGTGCCAGTAGTATAGATCGGGACTCAAGATACGAGCAGTACTTC.

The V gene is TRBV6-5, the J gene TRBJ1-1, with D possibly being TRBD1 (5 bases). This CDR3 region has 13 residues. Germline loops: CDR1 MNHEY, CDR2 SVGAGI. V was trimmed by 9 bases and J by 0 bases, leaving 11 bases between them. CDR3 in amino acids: CARLGRMNTEAFF. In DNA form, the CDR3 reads TGTGCCAGGTTGGGACGCATGAACACTGAAGCTTTCTTT.

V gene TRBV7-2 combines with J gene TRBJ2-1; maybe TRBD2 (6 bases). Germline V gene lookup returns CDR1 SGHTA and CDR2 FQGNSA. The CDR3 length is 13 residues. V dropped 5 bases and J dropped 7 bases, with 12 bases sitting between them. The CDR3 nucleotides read TGTGCCAGCAGCCACCGGGGGAGGAATGAGCAGTTCTTC. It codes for CASSHRGRNEQFF.

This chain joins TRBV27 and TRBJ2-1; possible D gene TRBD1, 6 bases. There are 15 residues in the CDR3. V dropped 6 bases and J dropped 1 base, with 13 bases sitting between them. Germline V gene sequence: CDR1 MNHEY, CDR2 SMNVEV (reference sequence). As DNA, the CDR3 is TGTGCCAGCAGCCGAGACAGGTTATCCTACAATGAGCAGTTCTTC. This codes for CASSRDRLSYNEQFF.

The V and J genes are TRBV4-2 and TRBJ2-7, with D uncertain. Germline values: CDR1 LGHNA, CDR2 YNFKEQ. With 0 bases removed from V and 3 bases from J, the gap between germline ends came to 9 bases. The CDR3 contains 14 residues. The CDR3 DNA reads TGTGCCAGCAGCCAAGAAGGGTTACACTACGAGCAGTACTTC. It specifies CASSQEGLHYEQYF.

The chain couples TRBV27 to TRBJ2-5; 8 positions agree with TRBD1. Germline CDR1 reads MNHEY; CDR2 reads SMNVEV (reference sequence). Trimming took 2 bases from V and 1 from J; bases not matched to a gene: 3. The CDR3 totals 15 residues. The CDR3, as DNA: TGTGCCAGCAGTTTAAACAGGGGGTTCCAAGAGACCCAGTACTTC. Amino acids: CASSLNRGFQETQYF.

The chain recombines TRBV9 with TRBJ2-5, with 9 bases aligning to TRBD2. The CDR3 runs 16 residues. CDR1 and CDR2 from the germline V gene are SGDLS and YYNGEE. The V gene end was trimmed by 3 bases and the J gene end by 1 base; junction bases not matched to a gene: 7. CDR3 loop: CASSAPGLASQETQYF. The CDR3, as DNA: TGTGCCAGCAGCGCACCGGGACTAGCTTCCCAAGAGACCCAGTACTTC.

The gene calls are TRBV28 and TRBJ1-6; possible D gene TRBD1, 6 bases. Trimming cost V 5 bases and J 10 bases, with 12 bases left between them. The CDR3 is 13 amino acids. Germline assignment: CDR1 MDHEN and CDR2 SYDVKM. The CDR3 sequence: CASSPHRVSPLHF. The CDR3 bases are TGTGCCAGCAGTCCACACAGGGTCTCACCCCTCCACTTT.

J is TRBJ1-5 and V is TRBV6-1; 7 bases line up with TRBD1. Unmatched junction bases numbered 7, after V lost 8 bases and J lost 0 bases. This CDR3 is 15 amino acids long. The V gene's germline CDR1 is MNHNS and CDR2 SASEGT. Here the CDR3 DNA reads TGTGCCAGCTGGGGAGGGGGCTTTAGCAATCAGCCCCAGCATTTT. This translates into CASWGGGFSNQPQHF.

CDR3 sequence: CASSEDREASGPYEQYF. The DNA of the CDR3 is TGTGCCAGCAGTGAAGACAGGGAGGCTAGCGGCCCCTACGAGCAGTACTTC. The chain has TRBV27 and TRBJ2-7; D is perhaps TRBD1 or TRBD2 (7 bases each). Germline V CDR1 and CDR2: MNHEY, SMNVEV (reference sequence). V was pared by 5 bases and J by 2 bases, with 22 bases between. The CDR3 is 17 residues long.

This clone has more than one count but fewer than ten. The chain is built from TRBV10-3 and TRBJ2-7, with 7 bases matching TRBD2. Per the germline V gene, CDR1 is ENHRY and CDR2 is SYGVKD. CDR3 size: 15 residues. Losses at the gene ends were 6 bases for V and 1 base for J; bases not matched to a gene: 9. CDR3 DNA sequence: TGTGCCATCAGAGCCGGGACTACCTCATCCTACGAGCAGTACTTC. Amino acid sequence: CAIRAGTTSSYEQYF.

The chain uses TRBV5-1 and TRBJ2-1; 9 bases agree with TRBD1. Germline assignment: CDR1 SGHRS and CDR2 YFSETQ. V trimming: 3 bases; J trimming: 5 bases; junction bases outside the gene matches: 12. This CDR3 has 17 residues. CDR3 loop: CASSSPKGTGNDNEQFF. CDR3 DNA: TGCGCCAGCAGCTCCCCCAAGGGGACAGGGAACGACAATGAGCAGTTCTTC.

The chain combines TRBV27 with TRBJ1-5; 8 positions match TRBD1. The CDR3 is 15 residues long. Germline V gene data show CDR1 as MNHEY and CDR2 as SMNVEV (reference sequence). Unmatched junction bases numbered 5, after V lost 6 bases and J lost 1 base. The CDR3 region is CASSTGGTSNQPQHF. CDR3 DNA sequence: TGTGCCAGCAGCACAGGGGGGACGAGCAATCAGCCCCAGCATTTT.

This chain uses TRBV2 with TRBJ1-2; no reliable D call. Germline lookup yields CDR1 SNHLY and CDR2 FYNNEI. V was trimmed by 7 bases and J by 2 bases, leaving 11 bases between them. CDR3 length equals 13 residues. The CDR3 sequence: CASTARVNYGYTF. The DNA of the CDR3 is TGTGCCAGCACGGCCAGAGTAAACTATGGCTACACCTTC.

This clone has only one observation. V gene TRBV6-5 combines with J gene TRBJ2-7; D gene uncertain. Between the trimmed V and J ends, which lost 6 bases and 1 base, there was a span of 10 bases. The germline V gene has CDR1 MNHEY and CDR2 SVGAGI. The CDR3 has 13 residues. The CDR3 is CASSLGGSYEQYF. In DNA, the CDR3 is TGTGCCAGCAGCCTTGGTGGGTCCTACGAGCAGTACTTC.

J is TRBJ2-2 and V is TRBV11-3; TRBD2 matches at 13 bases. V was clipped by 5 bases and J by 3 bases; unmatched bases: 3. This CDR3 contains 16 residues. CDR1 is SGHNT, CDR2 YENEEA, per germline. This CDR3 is CASSPGTSGDTGELFF. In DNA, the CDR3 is TGTGCCAGCAGCCCCGGGACTAGCGGGGACACCGGGGAGCTGTTTTTT.